These 24 T cell receptor beta chains originate from one sample sequenced in a study of shared clonotypes between healthy human individuals. Only in-frame clones appear in the TCRdb table, and some are missing; sequencing was by immunoSEQ multiplex PCR. The table has 650,000 to 800,000 clones, 55% to 80% seen once. Material for sequencing was memory CD4+ T cells sorted from blood. Subset specified: CD45RA-negative fraction. The receptors stem from a woman in her 30s in good health.

V usage is TRBV27 and J usage is TRBJ1-4; 7 bases agree with TRBD1. This CDR3 is 16 amino acids long. J gave up 8 bases and V 6 bases, and 15 bases lay outside the gene matches. CDR1 is MNHEY, CDR2 SMNVEV, per germline (reference sequence). DNA of the CDR3: TGTGCCAGCAGACGAAACCCGACAGGGCGGGGCGAAAAACTGTTTTTT. Its translation: CASRRNPTGRGEKLFF.

V is TRBV5-1 and J is TRBJ2-7; 11 bases align to TRBD2. The trim removed 4 bases at V and 3 bases at J, leaving 6 bases unmatched. The CDR3 totals 15 residues. Per germline, CDR1 SGHRS and CDR2 YFSETQ. CDR3 in DNA: TGCGCCAGCAGCGCCGGACTAGCGGGTAACTACGAGCAGTACTTC. It yields the protein CASSAGLAGNYEQYF. Full variable domain (outside the CDR3, taken from reference TRBV5-1 and TRBJ2-7): KAGVTQTPRYLIKTRGQQVTLSCSPISGHRSVSWYQQTPGQGLQFLFEYFSETQRNKGNFPGRFSGRQFSNSRSEMNVSTLELGDSALYLCASSAGLAGNYEQYFGPGTRLTVT.

This clone was observed at least ten times. The chain recombines TRBV6-6 with TRBJ2-1, with TRBD2 matching over 10 bases. This CDR3 is built from 14 residues. Germline V gene sequence: CDR1 MNHNY, CDR2 SVGAGI (reference sequence). Germline trimming cut 6 bases from V and 7 bases from J; bases unmatched to any gene: 6. The CDR3 bases are TGTGCCAGCAGAGCCACTAGCGGGGTAAATGAGCAGTTCTTC. As protein: CASRATSGVNEQFF.

This clone has just a few counts. The rearrangement uses TRBV27 and TRBJ1-2; possible D gene TRBD1, 5 bases. CDR1 and CDR2 from the germline V gene are MNHEY and SMNVEV (reference sequence). The CDR3 loop spans 12 amino acids. V dropped 4 bases and J dropped 4 bases, with 7 bases sitting between them. The CDR3 nucleotides are TGTGCCAGCAGTTCAGGGTCCTATGGCTACACCTTC. Protein: CASSSGSYGYTF.

The chain combines TRBV5-1 with TRBJ2-2; perhaps TRBD1 as D (6 bases). This CDR3 has 14 amino acids. V shed 0 bases and J shed 5 bases, with 8 bases lying between them. The germline gives CDR1 SGHRS, CDR2 YFSETQ. The CDR3 DNA sequence: TGCGCCAGCAGCTTGGGAAGGGGGACCGGGGAGCTGTTTTTT. Translation: CASSLGRGTGELFF.

The chain recombines TRBV10-3 with TRBJ2-7; 7 bases are a match to TRBD1. Germline assignment: CDR1 ENHRY and CDR2 SYGVKD. The CDR3 loop spans 12 amino acids. Trimming took 8 bases from V and 7 from J; bases not matched to a gene: 8. Written as DNA, the CDR3 is TGTGCCATCGGGACAGTACCTAGGGAGCAGTACTTC. Translating it yields CAIGTVPREQYF.

The chain links TRBV5-1 to TRBJ2-1; 10 bases are a match to TRBD2. Losses at the gene ends were 0 bases for V and 8 bases for J; bases not matched to a gene: 5. CDR3 length: 15 amino acids. Germline CDR1 and CDR2: SGHRS and YFSETQ. CDR3 loop: CASSLGPSGSDEQFF. CDR3 coding DNA: TGCGCCAGCAGCTTGGGGCCTAGCGGGAGCGATGAGCAGTTCTTC.

This chain links TRBV9 with TRBJ2-2; 9 bases are shared with TRBD2. This CDR3 comprises 21 residues. Per the germline V gene, CDR1 is SGDLS and CDR2 is YYNGEE. V dropped 6 bases and J dropped 4; count of bases not matched to a gene: 25. CDR3 amino acids: CASTRDLYSAAGGPGTGELFF. The CDR3 DNA reads TGTGCCAGCACTCGGGACCTTTATTCGGCGGCGGGAGGGCCGGGCACCGGGGAGCTGTTTTTT.

This clone has only one observation. An end of the junction does not agree with germline; a read error may underlie this. The chain carries TRBV7-6 and TRBJ2-2; 8 bases are shared with TRBD2. The germline V gene encodes CDR1 SGHVS and CDR2 FNYEAQ. The CDR3 has 15 amino acids. CDR3 bases: TGTGCCAGCAGCTTAGGACTAGCGAAAACCGGGGAGCTGTTTTTT. This encodes CASSLGLAKTGELFF.

The chain employs TRBV6-6 and TRBJ2-7; D call uncertain. Trimming pared 2 bases from V and 6 bases from J, leaving 14 bases between. Germline V gene lookup returns CDR1 MNHNY and CDR2 SVGAGI (reference sequence). The CDR3 spans 14 residues. The DNA for the CDR3 is TGTGCCAGCAGTTACGAGTCTCGCGTCGGCGAGCAGTACTTC. As protein: CASSYESRVGEQYF.

The J gene is TRBJ1-1, the V gene TRBV27; 7 positions agree with TRBD1. This CDR3 is 16 amino acids long. V shed 6 bases, J shed 4 bases, and the junction held 14 bases outside the gene matches. Germline CDR1 reads MNHEY; CDR2 reads SMNVEV (reference sequence). CDR3 bases: TGTGCCAGCAGGGCCCTCTACAGGGGATTGCGCACTGAAGCTTTCTTT. Translated: CASRALYRGLRTEAFF.

V usage is TRBV28 and J usage is TRBJ2-1; TRBD2 matches 7 bases. V lost 4 bases, J lost 4 bases, and 19 bases stayed unmatched. This CDR3 contains 19 residues. Looked up from germline, CDR1 is MDHEN and CDR2 is SYDVKM. As DNA, the CDR3 is TGTGCCAGCAGTTCTACGCACGATCGAGCGGGGAGATTATACAATGAGCAGTTCTTC. Its protein is CASSSTHDRAGRLYNEQFF.

This clone was detected a few times. The chain recombines TRBV7-3 with TRBJ1-1; 8 nucleotides match TRBD1. Trimming took 3 bases from V and 11 from J; bases not matched to a gene: 8. There are 13 residues in the CDR3. Per germline, CDR1 SGHTA and CDR2 FQGTGA. The CDR3 region is CASSLGQDREAFF. The CDR3 region has the DNA TGTGCCAGCAGCTTGGGACAGGACCGAGAGGCTTTCTTT.

At least ten counts were recorded for this clone. The rearrangement joins TRBV19 to TRBJ1-1; weak D call: TRBD1 (5 bases). The germline CDR1 and CDR2 sequences are LNHDA and SQIVND (reference sequence). V was shortened by 3 bases and J by 4 bases, with 9 bases between the two germline ends. The CDR3 totals 13 residues. Here the CDR3 DNA reads TGTGCCAGTAGTATTTTGGGGGGCACTGAAGCTTTCTTT. Protein sequence: CASSILGGTEAFF.

This clone has more than one count but fewer than ten. V gene TRBV2 combines with J gene TRBJ2-7; tentatively, D is TRBD2 (6 bases). Germline-derived CDR1 and CDR2 are SNHLY and FYNNEI. V was cut by 6 bases and J by 2 bases, with 17 bases left in between. This CDR3 region has 15 residues. In DNA, the CDR3 is TGTGCCAGCAGCTCGGGACTCCTTCTTACCTACGAGCAGTACTTC. This gives the protein CASSSGLLLTYEQYF.

This clone was found a few times. Other DNA sequences in the sample encode the same CDR3. The V gene is TRBV9, the J gene TRBJ2-1, with 11 bases that match TRBD2. V trimming: 2 bases; J trimming: 4 bases; junction bases outside the gene matches: 5. CDR1 and CDR2 (germline): SGDLS, YYNGEE. CDR3 length: 16 amino acids. The CDR3 DNA is TGTGCCAGCAGCGTTACCGGGACTAGCGGTTACAATGAGCAGTTCTTC. As protein: CASSVTGTSGYNEQFF.

The V call is TRBV6-6, the J call TRBJ2-7; 11 positions match TRBD1. Germline V gene sequence: CDR1 MNHNY, CDR2 SVGAGI (reference sequence). Germline trimming cut 5 bases from V and 3 bases from J; bases unmatched to any gene: 6. CDR3 length equals 15 residues. The CDR3 spells CASSGTGGIGYEQYF. The CDR3 DNA follows: TGTGCCAGCAGTGGGACAGGGGGGATAGGCTACGAGCAGTACTTC.

This clone has just a few counts. The chain has TRBV7-2 and TRBJ2-2; maybe TRBD1 (5 bases). The germline V gene encodes CDR1 SGHTA and CDR2 FQGNSA. V lost 5 bases, J lost 7 bases, and 14 bases lay in between. The length of the CDR3 is 14 residues. The chain's CDR3 is CASSASGAVGELFF. CDR3 in DNA: TGTGCCAGCAGCGCCAGTGGGGCCGTCGGGGAGCTGTTTTTT.

In its sample, this clone was seen once. The chain links TRBV28 to TRBJ1-4; maybe TRBD1 (5 bases). This CDR3 is 17 amino acids long. Trimming removed 4 bases at V and 4 bases at J, with 19 bases between. Germline V gene lookup returns CDR1 MDHEN and CDR2 SYDVKM. The CDR3 is CASSSAGMGGLNEKLFF. The CDR3 nucleotides read TGTGCCAGCAGTTCGGCAGGGATGGGTGGCCTTAATGAAAAACTGTTTTTT.

The rearrangement joins TRBV7-8 to TRBJ2-2; D gene uncertain. The CDR3 sequence is 16 residues long. Germline V gene sequence: CDR1 SGHVS, CDR2 FQNEAQ. Trimming stripped 8 bases from V and 0 bases from J, with 16 bases between. The CDR3: CASPGGGPANTGELFF. The DNA for the CDR3 is TGTGCCAGCCCCGGTGGTGGTCCGGCGAACACCGGGGAGCTGTTTTTT.

The chain is built from TRBV4-1 and TRBJ2-5, with 13 bases lining up with TRBD2. The end of the DNA aligns better with TRBJ2-7, so the J call may be wrong. Germline V CDR1 and CDR2: MGHRA, YSYEKL. The CDR3 is 17 amino acids. DNA of the CDR3: TGCGCCAGCAGCCAAGTCCCGGGACTAGCGGGAACGTACGAGCAGTACTTC. Translating it yields CASSQVPGLAGTYEQYF.

The chain carries TRBV18 and TRBJ2-3, with a possible D match to TRBD2 (6 bases). The CDR3 runs to 16 residues. Trimming removed 0 bases from V and 2 bases from J, with 12 bases in between. Per germline, CDR1 KGHSH and CDR2 LQKENI. The DNA for the CDR3 is TGTGCCAGCTCACCACCGGGCGGGACCACCACAGATACGCAGTATTTT. Its protein product is CASSPPGGTTTDTQYF.

The chain links TRBV18 to TRBJ2-3; 12 positions agree with TRBD2. The CDR3 contains 15 residues. The ends lost 4 bases at V and 2 bases at J; junction bases unmatched: 1. Germline V CDR1 and CDR2: KGHSH, LQKENI. For the CDR3, the DNA is TGTGCCAGCTCACGACTAGCGGGAGCCACAGATACGCAGTATTTT. Its translation: CASSRLAGATDTQYF.

The rearrangement uses TRBV7-9 and TRBJ2-1; either TRBD1 or TRBD2 may supply D (5 bases each). The V gene's germline CDR1 is SEHNR and CDR2 FQNEAQ (reference sequence). The CDR3 consists of 15 residues. V was clipped by 2 bases and J by 4 bases, with 12 bases between them. CDR3 region: CASSLFGATYNEQFF. Written as DNA, the CDR3 is TGTGCCAGCAGCTTATTCGGGGCTACGTACAATGAGCAGTTCTTC.